The 24 T cell receptor beta chains listed next were all sequenced from one sample in a study of cytomegalovirus exposure and HLA in healthy donors. Sequencing was performed with immunoSEQ multiplex PCR; in TCRdb, only in-frame clones are kept and a portion is missing. This table has 150,000 or so clones, around nine tenths appearing once. The sequenced sample was PBMCs. These receptors originate from a man aged 18 to 29 in good health and CMV-seropositive.

The V gene is TRBV18, the J gene TRBJ1-1; perhaps TRBD1 as D (6 bases). CDR1 and CDR2 (germline): KGHSH, LQKENI. CDR3 length: 14 amino acids. The V gene lost 4 bases and the J gene lost 1 base, with 10 bases spanning the gap. DNA for the CDR3: TGTGCCAGCTCACACTACAGGGAGAACACTGAAGCTTTCTTT. It specifies CASSHYRENTEAFF.

The V call is TRBV5-6, the J call TRBJ2-3, with TRBD1 matching 7 bases. The V segment lost 2 bases and the J segment 4 bases; nucleotides outside the gene matches: 10. The CDR3 is 16 residues long. Germline loops: CDR1 SGHDT, CDR2 YYEEEE. The CDR3 sequence is CASSLDSRGGPDTQYF. CDR3 in DNA: TGTGCCAGCAGCTTAGACAGCCGAGGGGGCCCAGATACGCAGTATTTT.

The gene calls are TRBV19 and TRBJ2-2, with D tentatively TRBD1 (5 bases). The germline V and J ends were trimmed by 7 bases and 6 bases, with 12 bases remaining between them. The CDR3 sequence is 13 residues long. CDR1 and CDR2 from the germline V gene are LNHDA and SQIVND (reference sequence). CDR3: CASTLQGSGELFF. CDR3 sequence (DNA): TGTGCCAGTACTCTTCAGGGCTCCGGGGAGCTGTTTTTT.

The chain links TRBV7-3 to TRBJ2-1; D possibly corresponds to TRBD2 (7 bases). Germline V gene lookup returns CDR1 SGHTA and CDR2 FQGTGA. V gave up 5 bases and J gave up 6 bases, with 17 bases separating them. The CDR3 length is 15 residues. In nucleotides, the CDR3 is TGTGCCAGCAGCCTCTCGGGGGGCCGGGGCAATGAGCAGTTCTTC. Amino acid sequence: CASSLSGGRGNEQFF. Drawing the rest from reference TRBV7-3 and TRBJ2-1, the complete variable domain is GAGVSQTPSNKVTEKGKYVELRCDPISGHTALYWYRQSLGQGPEFLIYFQGTGAADDSGLPNDRFFAVRPEGSVSTLKIQRTERGDSAVYLCASSLSGGRGNEQFFGPGTRLTVL.

V and J are TRBV28 and TRBJ2-3; TRBD2 is a possible D gene (6 bases). CDR3 length equals 15 residues. The V gene lost 5 bases and the J gene lost 4 bases, with 16 bases spanning the gap. In germline, CDR1 is MDHEN, CDR2 SYDVKM. CDR3 sequence (DNA): TGTGCCAGCAGTCTTGAAGGTCGGGACTCAGATACGCAGTATTTT. Translating it yields CASSLEGRDSDTQYF.

The chain recombines TRBV9 with TRBJ1-3; weak D call: TRBD1 (5 bases). Germline V lookup: CDR1 SGDLS, CDR2 YYNGEE. The germline V and J ends were trimmed by 3 bases and 1 base, with 8 bases remaining between them. The length of the CDR3 is 14 residues. DNA for the CDR3: TGTGCCAGCAGCGGACAGACGTCTGGAAACACCATATATTTT. Its translation: CASSGQTSGNTIYF.

This rearrangement joins TRBV28 to TRBJ2-1; maybe TRBD2 (6 bases). The CDR3 loop spans 16 amino acids. Germline assignment: CDR1 MDHEN and CDR2 SYDVKM. The ends were cut back, 5 bases at V and 5 bases at J, with 19 bases in the middle. The CDR3 is CASSRSGTPPDNEQFF. The CDR3 DNA reads TGTGCCAGCAGTCGATCCGGGACTCCGCCCGACAATGAGCAGTTCTTC.

The J gene is TRBJ1-5, the V gene TRBV6-5, with D possibly being TRBD1 (6 bases). V dropped 4 bases and J dropped 6 bases, with 19 bases sitting between them. Per the germline V gene, CDR1 is MNHEY and CDR2 is SVGAGI. The CDR3 is made up of 16 amino acids. This CDR3 is CASSSRRDMGIQPQHF. The DNA for the CDR3 is TGTGCCAGCAGTTCTCGCCGGGACATGGGCATTCAGCCCCAGCATTTT.

This chain joins TRBV7-9 and TRBJ1-1; no clear D gene. The CDR3 extends over 14 amino acids. Germline V CDR1 and CDR2: SEHNR, FQNEAQ (reference sequence). The ends were cut back, 5 bases at V and 0 bases at J, with 10 bases in the middle. CDR3 amino acids: CASSPRALNTEAFF. The CDR3 DNA is TGTGCCAGCAGCCCACGTGCGCTGAACACTGAAGCTTTCTTT.

The table lists this clone with a count of one. The chain is built from TRBV7-2 and TRBJ2-7, with TRBD2 as a possible D gene (6 bases). V was trimmed by 3 bases and J by 6 bases, leaving 12 bases between them. The germline CDR1 and CDR2 sequences are SGHTA and FQGNSA. The CDR3 consists of 13 residues. In nucleotides, the CDR3 is TGTGCCAGCAGCTTCGGGGGAGTGGGCGAGCAGTACTTC. It specifies CASSFGGVGEQYF.

This chain connects TRBV6-5 to TRBJ2-5; 11 nucleotides match TRBD2. Germline-derived CDR1 and CDR2 are MNHEY and SVGAGI. This CDR3 comprises 15 residues. V lost 5 bases, J lost 5 bases, and 7 bases stayed unmatched. The DNA of the CDR3 is TGTGCCAGCAGTCCCCTAGCGGGAGGAACGGAGACCCAGTACTTC. This sequence encodes CASSPLAGGTETQYF.

The chain links TRBV5-6 to TRBJ2-3; no clear D. CDR1 is SGHDT, CDR2 YYEEEE, per germline. The CDR3 is 16 amino acids. V lost 6 bases to trimming and J lost 0 bases, with 17 bases between them. The CDR3 region is CASTSPTSSSTDTQYF. The CDR3 DNA reads TGTGCCAGCACCTCTCCTACCTCCTCTAGCACAGATACGCAGTATTTT.

This chain uses TRBV5-4 with TRBJ1-4; 8 bases are shared with TRBD1. Trimming took 3 bases from V and 4 from J; bases not matched to a gene: 5. Germline V gene sequence: CDR1 SGHNT, CDR2 YYREEE (reference sequence). The CDR3 runs 15 residues. In nucleotides, the CDR3 is TGTGCCAGCAGCTGGGCGGGACAGGATAATGAAAAACTGTTTTTT. Residues: CASSWAGQDNEKLFF. Looking up the rest from reference TRBV5-4 and TRBJ1-4 gives the full variable domain: ETGVTQSPTHLIKTRGQQVTLRCSSQSGHNTVSWYQQALGQGPQFIFQYYREEENGRGNFPPRFSGLQFPNYSSELNVNALELDDSALYLCASSWAGQDNEKLFFGSGTQLSVL.

The rearrangement uses TRBV5-6 and TRBJ2-7, with TRBD1 identical over 8 bases. The CDR3 is 15 residues long. From germline, CDR1 is SGHDT and CDR2 YYEEEE. V lost 2 bases, J lost 5 bases, and 9 bases stayed unmatched. The CDR3 coding sequence is TGTGCCAGCAGCTTTGACAGGGGCAGAGGGGACGAGCAGTACTTC. It specifies CASSFDRGRGDEQYF.

The rearrangement joins TRBV9 to TRBJ2-3; TRBD2 is a possible D gene (6 bases). Trimming shortened V by 3 bases and J by 4 bases, and 9 bases separated the two germline ends. The CDR3 totals 13 residues. Germline V CDR1 and CDR2: SGDLS, YYNGEE. The CDR3 DNA sequence: TGTGCCAGCAGCGCCGGGAGCCCAGATACGCAGTATTTT. Its translation is CASSAGSPDTQYF.

The chain employs TRBV27 and TRBJ2-6; the D is unclear. The V and J ends lost 6 bases and 5 bases respectively, with 11 bases between them. Germline V gene data show CDR1 as MNHEY and CDR2 as SMNVEV (reference sequence). This CDR3 contains 14 residues. As DNA, the CDR3 is TGTGCCAGCAGGGAGAAAGGCCGGGCCAACGTCCTGACTTTC. It yields the protein CASREKGRANVLTF.

The genes are TRBV9 and TRBJ2-1; the match to TRBD2 covers 7 bases. This CDR3 spans 16 amino acids. CDR1 is SGDLS, CDR2 YYNGEE, per germline. With V trimmed by 4 bases and J by 0 bases, 7 bases remained unmatched. This chain's CDR3 is CASSSTGGYSYNEQFF. CDR3 DNA: TGTGCCAGCAGCTCCACGGGGGGATACTCCTACAATGAGCAGTTCTTC.

This chain links TRBV7-9 with TRBJ1-6; 9 bases are a match to TRBD1. The V gene's germline CDR1 is SEHNR and CDR2 FQNEAQ (reference sequence). The ends lost 2 bases at V and 9 bases at J; junction bases unmatched: 8. CDR3 length equals 16 residues. The CDR3 here is CASSLSIGTGSSPLHF. The CDR3 nucleotides read TGTGCCAGCAGCTTATCAATTGGGACAGGGAGTTCACCCCTCCACTTT.

The rearrangement joins TRBV11-3 to TRBJ2-1; TRBD2 agrees at 8 bases. V dropped 2 bases and J dropped 8; count of bases not matched to a gene: 11. The CDR3 consists of 16 residues. Germline CDR1 SGHNT, CDR2 YENEEA. The CDR3 DNA sequence: TGTGCCAGCAGCTTAACCCAGGGACTAGGTGCCCATGAGCAGTTCTTC. It translates to CASSLTQGLGAHEQFF.

The rearrangement joins TRBV7-8 to TRBJ2-7; TRBD2 aligns across 7 bases. The trim removed 5 bases at V and 3 bases at J, leaving 4 bases unmatched. Per germline, CDR1 SGHVS and CDR2 FQNEAQ. This CDR3 region has 13 residues. This chain's CDR3 is CASSVIAGYEQYF. For the CDR3, the DNA is TGTGCCAGCAGCGTAATAGCGGGCTACGAGCAGTACTTC.

The rearrangement links TRBV5-1 to TRBJ2-3; 14 positions match TRBD2. This CDR3 is 16 amino acids long. Looked up from germline, CDR1 is SGHRS and CDR2 is YFSETQ. Trimming cost V 4 bases and J 5 bases; bases outside gene matches: 6. The CDR3 DNA reads TGCGCCAGCAGCCGACTAGCGGGAGGGCTTGTAGATACGCAGTATTTT. It encodes CASSRLAGGLVDTQYF.

This chain joins TRBV10-3 and TRBJ2-7, with TRBD2 matching over 10 bases. This CDR3 has 16 residues. The V and J ends lost 4 bases and 4 bases, in that order; junction bases with no gene match: 10. Germline V lookup: CDR1 ENHRY, CDR2 SYGVKD. The CDR3 sequence: CAISGAGGVALYEQYF. In nucleotides, the CDR3 is TGTGCCATCAGTGGAGCGGGGGGGGTCGCCTTATACGAGCAGTACTTC.

The chain combines TRBV20-1 with TRBJ2-1; D remains unclear. Trimming left V 3 bases short and J 10 bases short, with 4 bases between. The CDR3 spans 9 residues. Germline values: CDR1 DFQATT, CDR2 SNEGSKA (reference sequence). The CDR3 sequence: CSASSEQFF. CDR3 coding DNA: TGCAGTGCTAGTAGCGAGCAGTTCTTC.

This chain links TRBV6-5 with TRBJ1-1, with D maybe TRBD1 (5 bases). The V end lost 5 bases, the J end lost 3 bases, and 13 bases lay between the germline ends. Germline CDR1 and CDR2: MNHEY and SVGAGI. The CDR3 totals 14 residues. CDR3: CASSKSGRDTEAFF. CDR3 coding DNA: TGTGCCAGCAGTAAGTCAGGGAGGGACACTGAAGCTTTCTTT.